This passage covers 18 T cell receptor beta chains from one sample sequenced in a study of blood T cell repertoires in COVID-19. This table comes from immunoSEQ multiplex PCR, and its TCRdb copy is limited to in-frame clones, with some not included. The sample includes approximately 230,000 clones, about 86% of them seen just once. The sample was peripheral blood. These receptors were taken from a man aged 80 or over with acute or convalescent COVID-19.

The chain carries TRBV9 and TRBJ2-3; 8 positions agree with TRBD1. This CDR3 is built from 15 residues. Germline trimming cut 3 bases from V and 5 bases from J; bases unmatched to any gene: 8. Germline CDR1 reads SGDLS; CDR2 reads YYNGEE. The CDR3 sequence: CASSGKDRVRDTQYF. The CDR3 DNA follows: TGTGCCAGCAGCGGAAAGGACAGGGTACGAGATACGCAGTATTTT.

This rearrangement joins TRBV2 to TRBJ1-6; TRBD1 matches at 12 bases. The CDR3 is 20 residues long. Germline V lookup: CDR1 SNHLY, CDR2 FYNNEI. V was clipped by 6 bases and J by 11 bases; unmatched bases: 23. The CDR3 sequence is CASRRGGTGGGNVGLTPLHF. CDR3 bases: TGTGCCAGCAGAAGGGGCGGGACAGGGGGCGGAAACGTCGGATTAACACCCCTCCACTTT. Full variable domain (missing parts from reference TRBV2 and TRBJ1-6): EPEVTQTPSHQVTQMGQEVILRCVPISNHLYFYWYRQILGQKVEFLVSFYNNEISEKSEIFDDQFSVERPDGSNFTLKIRSTKLEDSAMYFCASRRGGTGGGNVGLTPLHFGNGTRLTVT.

The chain is built from TRBV18 and TRBJ2-3; the match to TRBD1 covers 7 bases. The length of the CDR3 is 15 residues. The V gene end was trimmed by 4 bases and the J gene end by 0 bases; junction bases not matched to a gene: 4. Germline values: CDR1 KGHSH, CDR2 LQKENI. CDR3 residues: CASSLGRGSTDTQYF. The CDR3 region has the DNA TGTGCCAGCTCACTTGGCAGGGGGAGCACAGATACGCAGTATTTT.

V gene TRBV3-1 (or the pseudogene TRBV3-2) combines with J gene TRBJ2-1, with 8 bases lining up with TRBD1. The V gene's germline CDR1 is LGHDT and CDR2 YNNKEL (reference sequence). The CDR3 loop spans 15 amino acids. With 1 base clipped from V and 12 bases from J, the junction kept 11 bases outside the gene matches. CDR3 DNA sequence: TGTGCCAGCAGCCAAGTTGGGACAGGCCTGAAGGGGCAGTTCTTC. Translated, it gives CASSQVGTGLKGQFF.

The chain recombines TRBV12-3 or TRBV12-4 with TRBJ2-3; no definite D call. This CDR3 has 12 amino acids. V was shortened by 1 base and J by 6 bases, with 5 bases between the two germline ends. CDR3 sequence reads: CASSLELDTQYF. The CDR3 bases are TGTGCCAGCAGTTTAGAACTGGATACGCAGTATTTT.

The gene calls are TRBV7-9 and TRBJ2-1; a weak D match, TRBD2 (6 bases). Germline-derived CDR1 and CDR2 are SEHNR and FQNEAQ (reference sequence). The CDR3 runs to 13 residues. Trimming pared 5 bases from V and 10 bases from J, leaving 15 bases between. The CDR3 region is CASSAGGYGEQFF. The CDR3 region has the DNA TGTGCCAGCAGCGCCGGGGGTTATGGGGAGCAGTTCTTC.

V gene TRBV5-1 combines with J gene TRBJ2-3, with 7 bases lining up with TRBD2. The CDR3 contains 15 residues. V lost 0 bases, J lost 3 bases, and 4 bases stayed unmatched. The V gene's germline CDR1 is SGHRS and CDR2 YFSETQ. As DNA, the CDR3 is TGCGCCAGCAGCTTGGACCAGCGGGGAACAGATACGCAGTATTTT. It yields the protein CASSLDQRGTDTQYF.

The rearrangement links TRBV28 to TRBJ1-4, with TRBD1 as a possible D gene (5 bases). Per germline, CDR1 MDHEN and CDR2 SYDVKM. V lost 5 bases to trimming and J lost 7 bases, with 17 bases between them. The CDR3 consists of 15 residues. Here the CDR3 reads CASSTSVFGGEKLFF. The DNA of the CDR3 is TGTGCCAGCAGTACCTCAGTTTTCGGGGGTGAAAAACTGTTTTTT. The full variable domain, in which reference TRBV28 and TRBJ1-4 provide the parts outside the CDR3, is DVKVTQSSRYLVKRTGEKVFLECVQDMDHENMFWYRQDPGLGLRLIYFSYDVKMKEKGDIPEGYSVSREKKERFSLILESASTNQTSMYLCASSTSVFGGEKLFFGSGTQLSVL.

The chain recombines TRBV5-8 with TRBJ2-3; 10 bases fit TRBD2. Germline loops: CDR1 SGHTS, CDR2 YDEGEE. After removal of 6 bases from V and 4 bases from J, the junction contained 11 bases not matched to a gene. This CDR3 contains 16 residues. CDR3 DNA sequence: TGTGCCAGCACCCCCCGCAGCGGGAGGGCCCCAGATACGCAGTATTTT. Translation: CASTPRSGRAPDTQYF.

This rearrangement joins TRBV7-8 to TRBJ2-1, with 15 nucleotides matching TRBD2. V lost 5 bases, J lost 7 bases, and 3 bases stayed unmatched. The CDR3 loop spans 15 amino acids. Germline-derived CDR1 and CDR2 are SGHVS and FQNEAQ. The CDR3 bases are TGTGCCAGCAGCCTAGGACTAGCGGGAGGGAATGAGCAGTTCTTC. It specifies CASSLGLAGGNEQFF.

This chain uses TRBV18 with TRBJ1-2; D is unresolved. Germline CDR1 reads KGHSH; CDR2 reads LQKENI. The CDR3 totals 14 residues. Trimming shortened V by 2 bases and J by 4 bases, and 11 bases separated the two germline ends. The chain's CDR3 is CASSPTQQAYGYTF. The CDR3, as DNA: TGTGCCAGCTCACCAACCCAGCAGGCCTATGGCTACACCTTC.

The chain has TRBV25-1 and TRBJ2-6; D uncertain. In germline, CDR1 is MGHDK, CDR2 SYGVNS. The length of the CDR3 is 15 residues. Trimming left V 8 bases short and J 0 bases short, with 11 bases between. The CDR3 coding sequence is TGTGCCAGCGTCGAGACGGGCTCTGGGGCCAACGTCCTGACTTTC. This translates into CASVETGSGANVLTF.

The V call is TRBV5-4, the J call TRBJ1-2, with D possibly TRBD1 on 6 matching bases. CDR3 size: 18 residues. Germline V gene sequence: CDR1 SGHNT, CDR2 YYREEE (reference sequence). Trimming removed 4 bases from V and 8 bases from J, with 30 bases in between. Here the CDR3 DNA reads TGTGCCAGCAGCATAATGGGCCTAATCCGGACGGGGGGCGCGGGCTACACCTTC. Its protein product is CASSIMGLIRTGGAGYTF.

The genes are TRBV2 and TRBJ2-1, with a tentative D call TRBD2 (5 bases). CDR1 and CDR2 from the germline V gene are SNHLY and FYNNEI. This CDR3 has 14 amino acids. The V end was cut by 6 bases, the J end by 0 bases, with 9 bases between. CDR3 coding DNA: TGTGCCAGCAGGGAGCGGAGCTCCTACAATGAGCAGTTCTTC. It specifies CASRERSSYNEQFF.

The J gene is TRBJ2-2, the V gene TRBV6-1, with D possibly being TRBD1 (6 bases). The ends were cut back, 2 bases at V and 4 bases at J, with 11 bases in the middle. CDR1 and CDR2 (germline): MNHNS, SASEGT. The CDR3 extends over 15 amino acids. The CDR3 DNA is TGTGCCAGCAGTGAACTAGCAGGGGTCACCGGGGAGCTGTTTTTT. Translation: CASSELAGVTGELFF.

The chain employs TRBV21-1 and TRBJ2-3; no check of the table's D call, TRBD2, against the DNA was made. TRBV21-1 is a listed pseudogene. The CDR3 is 15 amino acids. CDR3 loop: CASSGGASGTDTQYF. The CDR3 DNA reads as TGTGCCAGCAGCGGTGGGGCTAGCGGAACAGATACGCAGTATTTT.

The rearrangement joins TRBV6-5 to TRBJ2-1; possible D gene TRBD2, 5 bases. The CDR3 consists of 15 residues. Between the trimmed V and J ends, which lost 5 bases and 1 base, there was a span of 12 bases. In germline, CDR1 is MNHEY, CDR2 SVGAGI. The CDR3 loop is CASSPTSGSYNEQFF. The CDR3 DNA is TGTGCCAGCAGTCCCACCTCGGGGTCCTACAATGAGCAGTTCTTC.

The chain uses TRBV5-1 and TRBJ2-3; 7 positions agree with TRBD1. CDR1 SGHRS and CDR2 YFSETQ come from the germline V gene. The CDR3 runs to 15 residues. The V gene end was trimmed by 7 bases and the J gene end by 8 bases; junction bases not matched to a gene: 16. The CDR3 reads CASDSGDRGRGTQYF. The DNA for the CDR3 is TGCGCCAGCGACTCCGGGGACAGAGGACGGGGTACGCAGTATTTT.